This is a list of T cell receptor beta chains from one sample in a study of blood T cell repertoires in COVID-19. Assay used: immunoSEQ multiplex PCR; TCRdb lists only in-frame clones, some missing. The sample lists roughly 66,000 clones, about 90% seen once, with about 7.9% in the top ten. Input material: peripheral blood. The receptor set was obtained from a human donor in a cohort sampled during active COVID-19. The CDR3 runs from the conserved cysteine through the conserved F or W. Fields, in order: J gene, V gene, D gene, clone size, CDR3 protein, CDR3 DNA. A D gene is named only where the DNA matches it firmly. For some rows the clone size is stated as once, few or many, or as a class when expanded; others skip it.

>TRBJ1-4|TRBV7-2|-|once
CASSSQWGNEKLFF
TGTGCCAGCAGCTCTCAGTGGGGCAATGAAAAACTGTTTTTT
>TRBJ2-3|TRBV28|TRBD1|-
CASSWGQVNTDTQYF
TGTGCCAGCAGTTGGGGACAGGTTAACACAGATACGCAGTATTTT
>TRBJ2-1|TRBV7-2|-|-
CASSPLPNYNEQFF
TGTGCCAGCAGCCCACTACCTAACTACAATGAGCAGTTCTTC
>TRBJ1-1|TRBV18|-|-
CASSPSSGMNTEAFF
TGTGCCAGCTCACCATCGTCAGGGATGAACACTGAAGCTTTCTTT
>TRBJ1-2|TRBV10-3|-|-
CAITTDRIGYTF
TGTGCCATCACCACAGACAGGATCGGCTACACCTTC
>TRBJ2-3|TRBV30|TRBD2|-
CAWRDSGRPTDTQYF
TGTGCCTGGAGGGACAGCGGGAGGCCCACAGATACGCAGTATTTT
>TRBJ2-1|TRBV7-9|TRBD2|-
CASSLESSGSGVF
TGTGCCAGCAGCTTAGAATCTAGCGGAAGCGGGGTCTTC
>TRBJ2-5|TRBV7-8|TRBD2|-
CASRSSGANQETQYF
TGTGCCAGCAGATCTAGCGGGGCTAACCAAGAGACCCAGTACTTC
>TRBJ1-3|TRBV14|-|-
CASSQEQQISGNTIYF
TGTGCCAGCAGCCAAGAACAGCAGATCTCTGGAAACACCATATATTTT
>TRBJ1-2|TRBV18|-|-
CASSPQHGGPKNGYTF
TGTGCCAGCTCACCTCAGCATGGCGGCCCAAAAAATGGCTACACCTTC
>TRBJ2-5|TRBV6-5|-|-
CASSYRFGGAQETQYF
TGTGCCAGCAGTTATCGGTTTGGGGGGGCCCAAGAGACCCAGTACTTC
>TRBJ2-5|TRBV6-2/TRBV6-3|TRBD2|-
CASTPRTSGRGETQYF
TGTGCCAGCACCCCACGGACTAGCGGGAGGGGAGAGACCCAGTACTTC
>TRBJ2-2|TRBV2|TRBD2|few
CASSAPAGYTGELFF
TGTGCCAGCAGTGCTCCAGCGGGGTACACCGGGGAGCTGTTTTTT
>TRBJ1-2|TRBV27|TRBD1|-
CASSFWDRSSVSGYTF
TGTGCCAGCAGTTTTTGGGACAGGTCAAGTGTTAGTGGCTACACCTTC
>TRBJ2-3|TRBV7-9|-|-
CASSLGAGGGITDTQYF
TGTGCCAGCAGCTTGGGGGCCGGTGGGGGAATCACAGATACGCAGTATTTT
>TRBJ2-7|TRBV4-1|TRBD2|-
CASSQGGGGPFDEQYF
TGCGCCAGCAGCCAAGGCGGCGGGGGGCCCTTTGACGAGCAGTACTTC
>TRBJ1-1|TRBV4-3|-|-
CASSQDREDTEAFF
TGCGCCAGCAGCCAAGATCGGGAGGACACTGAAGCTTTCTTT
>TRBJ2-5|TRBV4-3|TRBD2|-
CASSQDVAGGPQETQYF
TGCGCCAGCAGCCAAGATGTAGCGGGGGGGCCCCAAGAGACCCAGTACTTC
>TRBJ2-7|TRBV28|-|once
CASGLWGDRSYEQYF
TGTGCCAGCGGGCTGTGGGGGGACAGAAGCTACGAGCAGTACTTC
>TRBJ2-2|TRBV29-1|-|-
CSVVTSNTGELFF
TGCAGCGTTGTCACTTCGAACACCGGGGAGCTGTTTTTT
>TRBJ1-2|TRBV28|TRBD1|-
CASSLRGLEGYTF
TGTGCCAGCAGTTTGAGGGGGCTGGAGGGCTACACCTTC
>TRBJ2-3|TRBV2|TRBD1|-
CASSRTGYPTDTQYF
TGTGCCAGCAGTAGGACAGGGTACCCGACAGATACGCAGTATTTT
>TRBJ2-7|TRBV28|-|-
CASDSDGTPTYEQYF
TGTGCCAGCGATAGCGATGGGACACCCACCTACGAGCAGTACTTC
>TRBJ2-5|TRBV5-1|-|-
CASSLGLEGETQYF
TGCGCCAGCAGCTTGGGACTAGAGGGAGAGACCCAGTACTTC
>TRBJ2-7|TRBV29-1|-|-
CSGGQSVGEQYF
TGCAGCGGAGGACAGTCGGTTGGCGAGCAGTACTTC
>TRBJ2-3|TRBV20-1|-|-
CSLEGTDTQYF
TGCAGCTTAGAGGGTACAGATACGCAGTATTTT
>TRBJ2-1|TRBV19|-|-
CASSMVQTGPNNEQFF
TGTGCCAGTAGTATGGTTCAGACAGGCCCTAACAATGAGCAGTTCTTC
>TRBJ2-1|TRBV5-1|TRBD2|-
CASSLAGGSSYNEQFF
TGCGCCAGCAGCTTGGCGGGAGGGTCTTCCTACAATGAGCAGTTCTTC
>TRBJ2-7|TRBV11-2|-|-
CASSLQSGYEQYF
TGTGCCAGCAGCTTACAGAGCGGCTACGAGCAGTACTTC
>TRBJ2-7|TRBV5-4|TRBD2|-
CASSSGLAGSSTPYEQYF
TGTGCCAGCAGCTCGGGGCTAGCGGGGAGCTCGACCCCCTACGAGCAGTACTTC
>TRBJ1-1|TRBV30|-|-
CAWMGQPENTEAFF
TGTGCCTGGATGGGACAACCCGAGAACACTGAAGCTTTCTTT
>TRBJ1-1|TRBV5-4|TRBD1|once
CASSQRRDRMNTEAFF
TGTGCCAGCAGCCAGAGAAGGGACAGGATGAACACTGAAGCTTTCTTT
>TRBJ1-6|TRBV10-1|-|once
CASNPGAGSLNSPLHF
TGCGCCAGCAATCCAGGGGCAGGATCCCTAAATTCACCCCTCCACTTT
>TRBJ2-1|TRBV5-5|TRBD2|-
CASSFLAGMGDEQFF
TGTGCCAGCAGCTTTCTAGCGGGGATGGGGGATGAGCAGTTCTTC
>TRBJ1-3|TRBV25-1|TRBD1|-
CASRSDRGSGNTIYF
TGTGCCAGCAGGTCGGACAGGGGCTCTGGAAACACCATATATTTT
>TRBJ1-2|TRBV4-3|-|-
CASSQGMGAYGYTF
TGCGCCAGCAGCCAAGGTATGGGGGCCTATGGCTACACCTTC
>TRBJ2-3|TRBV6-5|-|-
CASRAGLTDTQYF
TGTGCCAGCAGGGCGGGGTTGACAGATACGCAGTATTTT
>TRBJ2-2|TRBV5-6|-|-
CASSLVRGRYTGELFF
TGTGCCAGCAGCTTGGTGCGGGGGCGATACACCGGGGAGCTGTTTTTT
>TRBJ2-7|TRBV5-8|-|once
CASSARQETYEQYF
TGTGCCAGCAGTGCCAGACAGGAGACCTACGAGCAGTACTTC
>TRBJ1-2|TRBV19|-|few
CASSIEAGNYGYTF
TGTGCCAGTAGTATTGAAGCGGGGAACTATGGCTACACCTTC
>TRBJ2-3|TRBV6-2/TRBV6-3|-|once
CASSYEGPGADTQYF
TGTGCCAGCAGTTACGAGGGACCGGGGGCAGATACGCAGTATTTT
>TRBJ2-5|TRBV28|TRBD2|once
CASSLPPWTSGTGETQYF
TGTGCCAGCAGTTTACCACCCTGGACTAGCGGGACGGGGGAGACCCAGTACTTC
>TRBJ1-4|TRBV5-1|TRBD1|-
CATGTGPNEKLFF
TGCGCCACCGGGACAGGCCCTAATGAAAAACTGTTTTTT
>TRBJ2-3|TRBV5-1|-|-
CASSLGSSGATDTQYF
TGCGCCAGCAGCTTGGGGAGTAGCGGAGCCACAGATACGCAGTATTTT
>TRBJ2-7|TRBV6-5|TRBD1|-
CASSPPGTGFYEQYF
TGTGCCAGCAGTCCCCCCGGGACAGGGTTCTACGAGCAGTACTTC
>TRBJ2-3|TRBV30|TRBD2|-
CAWSVQSSGSTDTQYF
TGTGCCTGGAGTGTACAGTCTAGCGGTAGCACAGATACGCAGTATTTT
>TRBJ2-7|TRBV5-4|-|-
CASSLGVYEQYF
TGTGCCAGCAGCTTGGGCGTCTACGAGCAGTACTTC
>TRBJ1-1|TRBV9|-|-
CATSTGISTEAFF
TGTGCCACCTCCACAGGGATCAGCACTGAAGCTTTCTTT
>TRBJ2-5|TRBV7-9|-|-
CASSQGGAQETQYF
TGTGCCAGCAGCCAAGGAGGTGCTCAAGAGACCCAGTACTTC
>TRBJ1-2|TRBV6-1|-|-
CASSDGVANYGYTF
TGTGCCAGCAGTGATGGTGTAGCTAACTATGGCTACACCTTC
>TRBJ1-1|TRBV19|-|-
CASRSRVTEAFF
TGTGCCAGTAGAAGCAGGGTGACTGAAGCTTTCTTT
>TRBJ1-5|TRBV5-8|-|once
CASSLVRGQSNQPQHF
TGTGCCAGCAGCTTGGTTCGCGGACAGAGCAATCAGCCCCAGCATTTT
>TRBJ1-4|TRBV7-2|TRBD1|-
CASSLEGQAGLKLFF
TGTGCCAGCAGCTTAGAGGGACAGGCCGGTTTAAAACTGTTTTTT
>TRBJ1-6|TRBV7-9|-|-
CASSLGTLNSPLHF
TGTGCCAGCAGCTTAGGGACATTGAATTCACCCCTCCACTTT
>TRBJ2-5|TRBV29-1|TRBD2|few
CSVGTSGSSETQYF
TGCAGCGTCGGGACTAGCGGGAGCAGTGAGACCCAGTACTTC
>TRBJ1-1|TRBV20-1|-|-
CSARDLYEAFF
TGCAGTGCTAGAGATCTTTATGAAGCTTTCTTT
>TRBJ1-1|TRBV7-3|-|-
CASSLWANTEAFF
TGTGCCAGCAGCTTATGGGCTAACACTGAAGCTTTCTTT
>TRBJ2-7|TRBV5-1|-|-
CASSSTYEQYF
TGCGCCAGCAGCTCCACCTACGAGCAGTACTTC
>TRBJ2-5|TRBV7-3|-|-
CASKPQGGETQYF
TGTGCCAGCAAACCGCAGGGGGGAGAGACCCAGTACTTC
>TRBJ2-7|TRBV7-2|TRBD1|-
CASTIPGQSYEQYF
TGTGCCAGCACGATACCGGGACAGAGCTACGAGCAGTACTTC